Listed here is a single T cell receptor (beta chain). Its antigen is not yet known. Base qualities are not provided; no much larger clone lies one nucleotide away. The time point tag for this specimen amounts to: about 28 days (+/-7) after the second vaccine dose. AZD1222 recipients given second doses at about 4 weeks or at about 12 weeks were pooled, since spike-specific TCR depth and breadth were not found to differ between the two schedules. The vaccinee samples were drawn from two UK trials, COV001 and COV002, one of which was a single-blind randomized controlled phase 2/3 trial testing AZD1222 (ChAdOx1 nCoV-19) in healthy adults. For TCRbeta chain sequencing, PBMC samples were collected from trial participants at day 0 and at day 28 after the second dose. This entry is derived from a study of T cell responses to AZD1222 COVID-19 vaccine (dated by TCRdb to the early 2020s). Turning to the overall study: A total of just over 230 trial participants underwent TCR sequencing, of whom roughly 210 had received two doses of AZD1222 and about 25 had received two doses of the MenACWY control vaccine. Enrollment into the trials was organized by age into subgroups of 18-55, 56-69 and 70-plus years, and those subgroups contained roughly 150, 30 and 60 TCR-sequenced participants, respectively. The paper as a whole reports these results and caveats: The 56-69-year group was small, and its depth increase did not reach significance, likely because of low power. Conclusions about previously exposed vaccinees were limited because only a handful of AZD1222 recipients were SARS-CoV-2 seropositive at baseline. Because no day 14 peak-response samples were available, repertoires were characterized only after the peak T cell response. Most participants were white British and females outnumbered males, and the authors suggested that clonal diversity may have been underestimated. CD4 TCRs associated with the vaccine covered the entire spike protein, and the dominant responses were in regions 160-218 and 743-854. Spike-specific TCR breadth and depth rose significantly after two AZD1222 doses compared with day 0 and with MenACWY recipients. Reportedly, close to half of the unique spike-specific TCRs recognized epitopes lying outside the regions that are mutated in the B.1.351 and B.1.1.7 variants.

The CDR3 regions of human TCRbeta chains were analyzed by immunosequencing. Processing in the source paper ran as follows. Repertoire TCRs were matched against a reference library of SARS-CoV-2-specific TCRs generated with the MIRA antigen-specificity platform. Breadth meant the fraction of unique TCRs that were SARS-CoV-2-associated, whereas depth meant the fraction of total T cells that were SARS-CoV-2-associated. Using the MIRA data, every spike-specific TCR was mapped to the spike region that the TCR reacted to and assigned to either a CD4 or a CD8 class. Log10-transformed breadth and depth values were compared by one-way ANOVA with Sidak's multiple comparisons tests. The source is immuneACCESS, and TCRdb retained only in-frame sequences with V and J called. Part of the clones is not carried over; for the studies checked, unresolved V genes explain less than half of this, and the remainder is unexplained. V, J and clone size are taken as reported in that table, and D and trimming were inferred from the DNA itself. The sample data list 70,000 to 95,000 clones, and 85% to 90% of these were observed just once. The ten largest clones capture less than 5% of the sample.

The sequence was collected from an adult who received the AZD1222 COVID-19 vaccine. The source was peripheral blood, collected 28 days after the second AZD1222 dose.

The CDR3 loop reads CASSRDRMNTEAFF. The sequenced DNA: TGTGCCAGCAGTAGGGACAGGATGAACACTGAAGCTTTCTTT. The sequence joins TRBV27 to TRBJ1-1, and TRBD1 aligns with 8 junction nucleotides. Ends trimmed: V by 5 bases, J by 0 bases; bases unmatched to a gene: 2. For CDR1 and CDR2, the germline V gene (reference sequence) lists MNHEY and SMNVEV. The CDR3 measures 14 amino acids from cysteine to phenylalanine. Kept here is only the CDR3 DNA, which spans 42 bases and is read in frame from base 1.